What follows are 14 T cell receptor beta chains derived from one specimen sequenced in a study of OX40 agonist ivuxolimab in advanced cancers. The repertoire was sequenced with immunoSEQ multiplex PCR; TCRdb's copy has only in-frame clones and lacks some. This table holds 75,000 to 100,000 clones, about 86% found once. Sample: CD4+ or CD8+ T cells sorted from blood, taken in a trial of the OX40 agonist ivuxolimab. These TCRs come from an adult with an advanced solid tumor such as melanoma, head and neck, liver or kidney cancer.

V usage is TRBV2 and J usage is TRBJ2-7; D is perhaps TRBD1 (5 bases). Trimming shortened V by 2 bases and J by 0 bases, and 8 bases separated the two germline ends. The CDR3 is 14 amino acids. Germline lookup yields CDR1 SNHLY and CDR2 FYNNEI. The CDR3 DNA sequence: TGTGCCAGCAGTGAACGTCAGGGCTCCTACGAGCAGTACTTC. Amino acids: CASSERQGSYEQYF. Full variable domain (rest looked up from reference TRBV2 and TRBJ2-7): EPEVTQTPSHQVTQMGQEVILRCVPISNHLYFYWYRQILGQKVEFLVSFYNNEISEKSEIFDDQFSVERPDGSNFTLKIRSTKLEDSAMYFCASSERQGSYEQYFGPGTRLTVT.

The CDR3 sequence is CASSPGLAGGSETQYF. The CDR3 DNA sequence: TGTGCCAGCAGCCCAGGACTAGCGGGAGGTTCGGAGACCCAGTACTTC. V and J are TRBV4-2 and TRBJ2-5, with 14 bases lining up with TRBD2. Germline V CDR1 and CDR2: LGHNA, YNFKEQ. The CDR3 runs to 16 residues. V was clipped by 4 bases and J by 5 bases; unmatched bases: 6.

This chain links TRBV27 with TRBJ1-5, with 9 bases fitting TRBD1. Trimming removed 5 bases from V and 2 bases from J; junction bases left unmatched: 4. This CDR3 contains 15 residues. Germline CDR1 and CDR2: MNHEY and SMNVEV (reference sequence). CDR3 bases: TGTGCCAGCAGTCGGGGACAGGGTGGCAATCAGCCCCAGCATTTT. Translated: CASSRGQGGNQPQHF.

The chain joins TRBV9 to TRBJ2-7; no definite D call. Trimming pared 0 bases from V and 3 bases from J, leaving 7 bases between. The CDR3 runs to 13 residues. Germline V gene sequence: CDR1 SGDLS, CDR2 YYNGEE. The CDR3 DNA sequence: TGTGCCAGCAGCGTAGCGTTACACTACGAGCAGTACTTC. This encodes CASSVALHYEQYF.

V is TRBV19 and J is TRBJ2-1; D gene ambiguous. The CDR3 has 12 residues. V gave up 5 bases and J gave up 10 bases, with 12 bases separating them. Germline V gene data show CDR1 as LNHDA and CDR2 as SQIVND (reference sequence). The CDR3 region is CASSVLPREQFF. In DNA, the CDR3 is TGTGCCAGTAGTGTCCTTCCAAGAGAGCAGTTCTTC.

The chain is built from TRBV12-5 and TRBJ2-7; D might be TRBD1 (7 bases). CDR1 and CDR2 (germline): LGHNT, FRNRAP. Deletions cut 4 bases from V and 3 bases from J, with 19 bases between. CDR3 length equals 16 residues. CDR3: CASGSAFRGAHYEQYF. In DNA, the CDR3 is TGTGCTAGTGGTTCCGCTTTCAGGGGGGCGCACTACGAGCAGTACTTC.

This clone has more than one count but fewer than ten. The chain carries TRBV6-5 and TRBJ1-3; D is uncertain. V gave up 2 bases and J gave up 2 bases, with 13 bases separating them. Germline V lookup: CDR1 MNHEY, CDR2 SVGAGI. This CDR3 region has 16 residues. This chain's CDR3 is CASSYGRTTTGNTIYF. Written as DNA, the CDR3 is TGTGCCAGCAGTTACGGAAGGACGACTACTGGAAACACCATATATTTT.

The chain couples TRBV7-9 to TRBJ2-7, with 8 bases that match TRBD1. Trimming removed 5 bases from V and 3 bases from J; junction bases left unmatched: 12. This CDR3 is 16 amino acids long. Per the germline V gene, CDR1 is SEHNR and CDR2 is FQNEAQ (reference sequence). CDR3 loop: CASSPSGGPAIYEQYF. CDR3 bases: TGTGCCAGCAGCCCGTCAGGGGGCCCTGCGATCTACGAGCAGTACTTC.

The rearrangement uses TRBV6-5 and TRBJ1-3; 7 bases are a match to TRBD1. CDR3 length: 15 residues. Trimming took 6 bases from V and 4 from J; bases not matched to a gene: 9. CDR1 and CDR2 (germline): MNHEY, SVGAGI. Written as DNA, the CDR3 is TGTGCCAGCAGACTACGTGGGACAGTCGGAAACACCATATATTTT. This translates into CASRLRGTVGNTIYF.

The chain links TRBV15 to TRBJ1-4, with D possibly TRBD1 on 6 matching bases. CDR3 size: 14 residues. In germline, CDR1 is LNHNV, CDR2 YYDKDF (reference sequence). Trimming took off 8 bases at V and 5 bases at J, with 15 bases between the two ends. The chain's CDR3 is CATGGYGGNEKLFF. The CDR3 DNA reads TGTGCCACCGGGGGATACGGGGGCAATGAAAAACTGTTTTTT.

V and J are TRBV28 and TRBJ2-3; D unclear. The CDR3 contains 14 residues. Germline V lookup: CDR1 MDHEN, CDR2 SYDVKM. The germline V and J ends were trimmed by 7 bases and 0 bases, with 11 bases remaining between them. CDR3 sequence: CASTGSLSTDTQYF. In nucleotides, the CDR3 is TGTGCCAGCACGGGCAGCCTCAGCACAGATACGCAGTATTTT.

The chain's CDR3 is CASSFAPGRGYEQYF. The CDR3 DNA is TGTGCCAGCAGCTTCGCCCCGGGACGGGGGTACGAGCAGTACTTC. V is TRBV7-9 and J is TRBJ2-7, with D tentatively TRBD2 (6 bases). V was pared by 3 bases and J by 4 bases, with 16 bases between. The CDR3 is 15 residues long. The germline gives CDR1 SEHNR, CDR2 FQNEAQ (reference sequence).

The CDR3 nucleotides read TGTGCCAGTAGCCGGGGACAGGGCAACGAGCAGTACTTC. This encodes CASSRGQGNEQYF. This sequence joins TRBV19 and TRBJ2-7; 9 nucleotides agree with TRBD1. The CDR3 totals 13 residues. The J segment lost 5 bases and the V segment lost 6 bases, leaving 5 bases of the junction unmatched. Looked up from germline, CDR1 is LNHDA and CDR2 is SQIVND (reference sequence). Looking up the rest from reference TRBV19 and TRBJ2-7 gives the full variable domain: DGGITQSPKYLFRKEGQNVTLSCEQNLNHDAMYWYRQDPGQGLRLIYYSQIVNDFQKGDIAEGYSVSREKKESFPLTVTSAQKNPTAFYLCASSRGQGNEQYFGPGTRLTVT.

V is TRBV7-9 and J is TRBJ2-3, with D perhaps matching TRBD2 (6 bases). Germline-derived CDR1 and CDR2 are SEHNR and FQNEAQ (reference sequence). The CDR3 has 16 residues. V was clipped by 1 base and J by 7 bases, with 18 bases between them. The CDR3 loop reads CASSLERRRALYTQYF. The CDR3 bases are TGTGCCAGCAGCTTAGAGCGGCGGAGGGCCCTTTATACGCAGTATTTT.